Sequencing of this T cell receptor (beta chain) was carried out in a study of PD-L1 blockade in urothelial cancer. Looking at the study overall: Patients' histories included 0 to 3 prior chemotherapy regimens.

V lost 5 bases and J lost 6, with 12 bases in between. CDR1 SGHTA and CDR2 FQGNSA come from the germline V gene. This CDR3 comprises 13 residues. This table comes from immunoSEQ multiplex PCR, and its TCRdb copy is limited to in-frame clones, with some not included. The repertoire holds fewer than 130,000 clones, with around 85% as singletons. The gene calls are TRBV7-2 and TRBJ2-3; no clear D. This material consisted of PBMCs, taken around atezolizumab (anti-PD-L1) treatment. The receptor comes from a man aged 50-60 years with urothelial cancer. CDR3 in DNA: TGTGCCAGCAGCCCTTTTAACGGGGATACGCAGTATTTT. It codes for CASSPFNGDTQYF.